This is a list of T cell receptor beta chains from one sample in a study of blood T cell repertoires in COVID-19. Clones were sequenced by immunoSEQ multiplex PCR, and TCRdb holds only the in-frame ones, with some missing. The sample lists approximately 400,000 clones, roughly 90% occurring once. The source material was peripheral blood. These receptors originate from a man aged 40-49 years with acute or convalescent COVID-19. Both conserved end residues are part of each CDR3. D genes are given only for firm matches. Size is stated for part of the rows, as once, few or many counts, or as a class when the clone is expanded.

>TRBV5-4|NA|NA|TRBJ1-3
CASTLAGPNSGNTIYF
TGTGCCAGTACGTTGGCAGGCCCCAACTCTGGAAACACCATATATTTT
>TRBV5-4|few|NA|TRBJ2-2
CASSLAGGGIGELFF
TGTGCCAGCAGCTTGGCGGGGGGCGGTATCGGGGAGCTGTTTTTT
>TRBV6-6|NA|NA|TRBJ2-3
CASRGAPLTDTQYF
TGTGCCAGCAGGGGGGCCCCTCTCACAGATACGCAGTATTTT
>TRBV19|once|NA|TRBJ2-1
CASSVDGQLWNEQFF
TGTGCCAGTAGTGTTGACGGACAGCTATGGAATGAGCAGTTCTTC
>TRBV21-1|NA|NA|TRBJ1-5
CASSPRDRVQPQHF
TGTGCCAGCAGCCCGCGGGACAGGGTTCAGCCCCAGCATTTT
>TRBV5-1|NA|NA|TRBJ2-7
CASSLDSGMVYEQYF
TGCGCCAGCAGCTTGGATTCGGGAATGGTCTACGAGCAGTACTTC
>TRBV5-4|NA|NA|TRBJ1-6
CASSLKDSSGSPLHF
TGTGCCAGCAGCTTAAAGGACAGTAGTGGTTCACCCCTCCACTTT
>TRBV6-1|NA|NA|TRBJ1-5
CASSDIRDQPQHF
TGTGCCAGCAGTGATATACGAGATCAGCCCCAGCATTTT
>TRBV5-6|NA|TRBD1|TRBJ2-7
CASSTGTGGFEQYF
TGTGCCAGCAGCACCGGGACAGGGGGCTTCGAGCAGTACTTC
>TRBV28|NA|NA|TRBJ1-1
CASSPWEGMNTEAFF
TGTGCCAGCAGTCCATGGGAGGGGATGAACACTGAAGCTTTCTTT
>TRBV4-2|once|NA|TRBJ2-5
CASSQGGGERETQYF
TGTGCCAGCAGCCAAGGGGGCGGGGAGAGAGAGACCCAGTACTTC
>TRBV6-6|NA|TRBD1|TRBJ1-2
CASSHRDRRHSYTF
TGTGCCAGCAGCCACCGGGACAGGCGACATAGCTACACCTTC
>TRBV3-1/TRBV3-2|NA|NA|TRBJ2-3
CASSQGLVHTDTQYF
TGTGCCAGCAGCCAAGGACTAGTACACACAGATACGCAGTATTTT
>TRBV6-5|NA|TRBD1|TRBJ1-6
CASGTVRHSPLHF
TGTGCCAGCGGGACAGTAAGACATTCACCCCTCCACTTT
>TRBV28|NA|NA|TRBJ1-5
CASSPGGQPQHF
TGTGCCAGCAGCCCCGGGGGTCAGCCCCAGCATTTT
>TRBV9|NA|TRBD2|TRBJ2-1
CASSVRGESSYNEQFF
TGTGCCAGCAGCGTACGGGGGGAGAGCTCCTACAATGAGCAGTTCTTC
>TRBV4-2|NA|TRBD2|TRBJ2-1
CASSQDTSGSYNEQFF
TGTGCCAGCAGCCAAGATACTAGCGGCTCCTACAATGAGCAGTTCTTC